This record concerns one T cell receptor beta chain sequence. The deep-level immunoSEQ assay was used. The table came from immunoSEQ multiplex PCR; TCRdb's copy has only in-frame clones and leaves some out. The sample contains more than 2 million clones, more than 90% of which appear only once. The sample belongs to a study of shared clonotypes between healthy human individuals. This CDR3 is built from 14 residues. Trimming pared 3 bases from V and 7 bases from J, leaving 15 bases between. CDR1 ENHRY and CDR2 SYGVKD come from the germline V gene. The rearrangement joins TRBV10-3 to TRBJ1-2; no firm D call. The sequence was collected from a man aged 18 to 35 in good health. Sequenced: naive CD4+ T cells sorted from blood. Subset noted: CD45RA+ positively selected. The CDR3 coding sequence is TGTGCCATCAGTGACGTGGGATCCGCAGGTGGCTACACCTTC. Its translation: CAISDVGSAGGYTF.